Sequencing of this T cell receptor beta chain was carried out in a study of blood T cells in healthy people across ages. A second PCR of about 6 to 12 cycles used a sample-barcoded 5' primer and a J-beta primer mix. MiXCR was run by TCRdb on the 5' RACE reads, yielding one entry per CDR3 protein. In the table there are around 1.5 million distinct CDR3 sequences, 35% to 45% of which are singletons. Those donating, healthy Caucasian individuals from Russia, were aged about 6 to 95. The CDR3 is 16 amino acids. The V and J ends lost 4 bases and 4 bases respectively, with 16 bases between them. Germline loops: CDR1 MNHEY, CDR2 SMNVEV (reference sequence).

The sequenced sample consisted of blood. This clonotype originated in a woman aged 18-35 years in good health. This chain connects TRBV27 to TRBJ2-2; D not resolved. CDR3 sequence reads: CASSSRVTTGTGELFF. CDR3 nucleotides: TGTGCCAGCAGTTCCCGGGTCACCACGGGCACCGGGGAGCTGTTTTTT.